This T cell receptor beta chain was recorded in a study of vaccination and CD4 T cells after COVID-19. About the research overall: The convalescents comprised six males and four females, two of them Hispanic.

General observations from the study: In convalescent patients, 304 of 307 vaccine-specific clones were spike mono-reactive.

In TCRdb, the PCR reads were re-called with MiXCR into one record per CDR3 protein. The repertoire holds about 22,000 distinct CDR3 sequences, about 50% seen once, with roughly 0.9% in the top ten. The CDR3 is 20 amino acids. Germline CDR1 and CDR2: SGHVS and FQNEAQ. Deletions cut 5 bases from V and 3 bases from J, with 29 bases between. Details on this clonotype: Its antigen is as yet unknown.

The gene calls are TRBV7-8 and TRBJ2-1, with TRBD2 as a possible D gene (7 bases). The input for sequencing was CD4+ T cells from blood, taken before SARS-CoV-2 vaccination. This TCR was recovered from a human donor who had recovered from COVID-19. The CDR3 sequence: CASSPRARGRSGIRYNEQFF. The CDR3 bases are TGTGCCAGCAGCCCACGGGCCAGGGGCCGCAGCGGGATCCGCTACAATGAGCAGTTCTTC.